Sequencing of this T cell receptor beta chain was carried out in a study of blood T cell repertoires in COVID-19. Study as a whole: Sites across the United States, Italy and Spain contributed samples from acute and convalescent COVID-19.

Germline CDR1 reads DFQATT; CDR2 reads SNEGSKA (reference sequence). This CDR3 has 13 amino acids. V was cut by 3 bases and J by 8 bases, with 13 bases left in between. Study processing details: Amplification of reference gene primers provided the estimated nucleated cell counts. Measured with immunoSEQ multiplex PCR; TCRdb has only the in-frame clones, and not every one. The DNA was the basis for D and trimming; V, J and clone size are from that table. Counted here are about 99,000 clones, roughly 90% occurring once; the ten biggest clones make up 6.2%. The genes are TRBV20-1 and TRBJ1-4, with D perhaps TRBD1 (5 bases). The sample comprised peripheral blood. This clonotype was sampled from a human donor in a cohort sampled during active COVID-19. The CDR3 sequence is CSASGGPGEKLFF. The CDR3 DNA is TGCAGTGCTAGTGGGGGTCCGGGGGAAAAACTGTTTTTT.